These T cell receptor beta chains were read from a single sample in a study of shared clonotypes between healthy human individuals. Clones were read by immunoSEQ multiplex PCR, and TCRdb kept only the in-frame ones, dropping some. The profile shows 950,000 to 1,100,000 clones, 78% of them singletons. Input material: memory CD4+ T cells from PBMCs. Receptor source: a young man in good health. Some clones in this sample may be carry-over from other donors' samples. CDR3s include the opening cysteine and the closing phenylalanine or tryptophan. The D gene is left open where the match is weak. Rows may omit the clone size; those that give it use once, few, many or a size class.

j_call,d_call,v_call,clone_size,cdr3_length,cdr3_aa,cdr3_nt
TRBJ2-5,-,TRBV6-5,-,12,CASRDQSETQYF,TGTGCCAGCAGGGACCAATCGGAGACCCAGTACTTC
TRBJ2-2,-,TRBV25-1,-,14,CASSEYGGTGELFF,TGTGCCAGCAGTGAATATGGGGGGACCGGGGAGCTGTTTTTT
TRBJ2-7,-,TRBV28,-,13,CASSLSPSYEQYF,TGTGCCAGCAGTTTGAGTCCTAGCTACGAGCAGTACTTC
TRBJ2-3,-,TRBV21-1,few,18,CASSKAHGGPRATDTQYF,TGTGCCAGCAGCAAAGCTCATGGAGGGCCCAGGGCCACAGATACGCAGTATTTT
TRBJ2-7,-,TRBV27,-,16,CASSLGGERSSYEQYF,TGTGCCAGCAGTTTAGGAGGGGAAAGGAGCTCCTACGAGCAGTACTTC
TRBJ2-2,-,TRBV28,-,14,CASRGGQFTGELFF,TGTGCCAGCAGAGGGGGACAATTCACCGGGGAGCTGTTTTTT
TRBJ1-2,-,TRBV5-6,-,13,CASRLRLRYGYTF,TGTGCCAGCAGGTTGAGGCTTCGCTATGGCTACACCTTC
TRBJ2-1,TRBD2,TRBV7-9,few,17,CASSFQSSGIPYNEQFF,TGTGCCAGCAGCTTCCAGTCTAGCGGGATCCCCTACAATGAGCAGTTCTTC
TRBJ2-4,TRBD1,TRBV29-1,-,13,CSVSEGTGGIQYF,TGCAGCGTTTCGGAGGGGACAGGGGGCATTCAGTACTTC
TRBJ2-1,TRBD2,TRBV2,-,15,CASSEQAGAYNEQFF,TGTGCCAGCAGTGAACAGGCGGGAGCCTACAATGAGCAGTTCTTC
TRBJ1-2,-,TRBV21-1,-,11,CASRAREGYTF,TGTGCCAGCAGGGCCCGGGAGGGCTACACCTTC
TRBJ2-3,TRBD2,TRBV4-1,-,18,CASSQGRLAGGSTDTQYF,TGCGCCAGCAGCCAGGGTCGACTAGCGGGAGGTTCGACAGATACGCAGTATTTT
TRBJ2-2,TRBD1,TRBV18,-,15,CASSPKTGGDGELFF,TGTGCCAGCTCACCAAAAACAGGGGGTGACGGGGAGCTGTTTTTT
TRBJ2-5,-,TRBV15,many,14,CATSRDIQPETQYF,TGTGCCACCAGCAGAGATATTCAGCCAGAGACCCAGTACTTC
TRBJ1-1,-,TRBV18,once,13,CASSLGSNTEAFF,TGTGCCAGCTCCCTGGGGTCGAACACTGAAGCTTTCTTT
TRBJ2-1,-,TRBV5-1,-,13,CASSLRVNNEQFF,TGCGCCAGCAGCTTGAGGGTTAACAATGAGCAGTTCTTC
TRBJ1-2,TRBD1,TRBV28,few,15,CASRPGTGGAYGYTF,TGTGCCAGCAGACCCGGGACAGGGGGGGCCTATGGCTACACCTTC
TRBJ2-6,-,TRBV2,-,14,CASSERSDVVGLTF,TGTGCCAGCAGTGAAAGGTCCGATGTTGTGGGCCTGACTTTC
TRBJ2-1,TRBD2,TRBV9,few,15,CASSATGREYNEQFF,TGTGCCAGCAGCGCCACCGGGCGGGAGTACAATGAGCAGTTCTTC
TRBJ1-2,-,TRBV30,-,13,CAWSVSPSPGYTF,TGTGCCTGGAGTGTTTCGCCCTCCCCTGGCTACACCTTC
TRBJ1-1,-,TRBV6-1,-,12,CASSSRALGAFF,TGTGCCAGCAGTTCGCGGGCCCTTGGGGCTTTCTTT
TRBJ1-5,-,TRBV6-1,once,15,CASTQGILSNQPQHF,TGTGCCAGCACTCAGGGAATCCTTAGCAATCAGCCCCAGCATTTT
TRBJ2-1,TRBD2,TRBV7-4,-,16,CASSSLAQSSYNEQFF,TGTGCCAGCAGCTCACTAGCGCAGAGCTCCTACAATGAGCAGTTCTTC
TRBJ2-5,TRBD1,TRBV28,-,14,CASSLSGQGKTQYF,TGTGCCAGCAGTTTATCCGGACAGGGAAAGACCCAGTACTTC
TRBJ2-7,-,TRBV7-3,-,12,CASSPDGYEQYF,TGTGCCAGCAGCCCGGACGGATACGAGCAGTACTTC
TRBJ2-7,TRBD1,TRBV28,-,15,CASSGQGALSREQYF,TGTGCCAGCAGTGGACAGGGGGCGTTGTCCCGCGAGCAGTACTTC
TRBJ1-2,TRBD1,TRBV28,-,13,CASSLTGFYGYTF,TGTGCCAGCAGTCTGACAGGGTTCTATGGCTACACCTTC
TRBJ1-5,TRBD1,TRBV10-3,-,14,CAISPGQGSQPQHF,TGTGCCATCAGCCCGGGACAGGGCTCTCAGCCCCAGCATTTT
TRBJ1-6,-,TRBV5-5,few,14,CASSPMGDNSPLHF,TGTGCCAGCAGCCCGATGGGGGATAATTCACCCCTCCACTTT
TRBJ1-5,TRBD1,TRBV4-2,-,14,CASSPTGEGQPQHF,TGTGCCAGCAGCCCTACAGGGGAGGGACAGCCCCAGCATTTT
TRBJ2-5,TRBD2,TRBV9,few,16,CASSVGVSGIQETQYF,TGTGCCAGCAGCGTAGGAGTTAGCGGGATCCAAGAGACCCAGTACTTC